Detailed here is one T cell receptor beta chain. The data belong to a study of blood T cell repertoires in COVID-19. Overall study context: Acute and convalescent COVID-19 samples came from the United States, Italy and Spain. The analysed material was cDNA or gDNA that came from T cells, B-cell-depleted T cells, or PBMCs.

Per the germline V gene, CDR1 is MNHEY and CDR2 is SVGEGT. V was shortened by 2 bases and J by 1 base, with 9 bases between the two germline ends. The length of the CDR3 is 14 residues. Under the authors' procedure: Scientists estimated how many nucleated cells there were by amplifying reference gene primers. Repertoires were generated with immunoSEQ multiplex PCR, while TCRdb's copy carries only in-frame clones and drops some. Clone size and V and J calls were adopted from that table, with D and trimming inferred from the DNA. The data show about 330,000 clones, roughly 90% seen once. The clonotype was recovered from a woman in her fifties or sixties with active or convalescent COVID-19. The sequenced sample was peripheral blood. The V and J genes are TRBV6-2 or TRBV6-3 and TRBJ2-7; D is unresolved. The DNA of the CDR3 is TGTGCCAGCAGTTACGGTTCCGGTTCCTACGAGCAGTACTTC. Encoded protein: CASSYGSGSYEQYF.